The next 18 T cell receptor beta chains were all read from a single sample in a study of shared clonotypes between healthy human individuals. Using immunoSEQ multiplex PCR, the repertoire was profiled, and TCRdb retains in-frame clones only, with some absent. The sample includes some 500,000 clones, 96% of them seen just once. Sequenced input: naive CD4+ T cells sorted from blood. Subset here: CD45RA+ positively selected. These receptors were obtained from a woman aged 25 to 39 in good health.

The chain's CDR3 is CASSSQGRSYEQYF. The CDR3 DNA is TGTGCCAGTAGCTCCCAGGGGCGGAGCTACGAGCAGTACTTC. The V call is TRBV19, the J call TRBJ2-7; weak D call: TRBD1 (6 bases). Trimming pared 6 bases from V and 3 bases from J, leaving 15 bases between. This CDR3 comprises 14 residues. The V gene's germline CDR1 is LNHDA and CDR2 SQIVND (reference sequence).

The J gene is TRBJ1-6, the V gene TRBV5-1, with a possible D match to TRBD1 (6 bases). V dropped 0 bases and J dropped 7 bases, with 11 bases sitting between them. The germline CDR1 and CDR2 sequences are SGHRS and YFSETQ. The length of the CDR3 is 15 residues. The CDR3 DNA is TGCGCCAGCAGCTTGGTAGACAGGCCCAATTCACCCCTCCACTTT. It codes for CASSLVDRPNSPLHF.

The V gene is TRBV5-1, the J gene TRBJ2-1, with 7 bases identical to TRBD2. V was clipped by 4 bases and J by 0 bases; unmatched bases: 16. Germline loops: CDR1 SGHRS, CDR2 YFSETQ. The CDR3 totals 19 residues. DNA of the CDR3: TGCGCCAGCAGCACCGGGGAGATAGCGGGTAAAAGCTCCTACAATGAGCAGTTCTTC. Translated: CASSTGEIAGKSSYNEQFF.

Comments on this clone: The same CDR3 arises from other DNA sequences in this sample as well. The chain links TRBV15 to TRBJ1-5; the match to TRBD1 covers 9 bases. CDR1 is LNHNV, CDR2 YYDKDF, per germline (reference sequence). With 0 bases clipped from V and 2 bases from J, the junction kept 2 bases outside the gene matches. The CDR3 runs 16 residues. DNA for the CDR3: TGTGCCACCAGCAGAGATCGGGACAGGGGCAATCAGCCCCAGCATTTT. It codes for CATSRDRDRGNQPQHF.

This clone was seen more than once but under ten times. This sequence joins TRBV5-1 and TRBJ2-7; TRBD1 might be the D (6 bases). This CDR3 has 14 residues. The germline V and J ends were trimmed by 1 base and 0 bases, with 8 bases remaining between them. Germline CDR1 is SGHRS and CDR2 is YFSETQ. CDR3 sequence: CASSLPGVSYEQYF. Written as DNA, the CDR3 is TGCGCCAGCAGCTTGCCAGGGGTCTCCTACGAGCAGTACTTC.

The chain couples TRBV9 to TRBJ2-7; TRBD2 matches 7 bases. This CDR3 has 14 amino acids. With 3 bases clipped from V and 0 bases from J, the junction kept 3 bases outside the gene matches. CDR1 is SGDLS, CDR2 YYNGEE, per germline. DNA for the CDR3: TGTGCCAGCAGCGCTAGCGGCTTCTCCTACGAGCAGTACTTC. It encodes CASSASGFSYEQYF.

This sequence joins TRBV7-9 and TRBJ2-7; 9 bases agree with TRBD1. This CDR3 is 15 amino acids long. The V gene end was trimmed by 5 bases and the J gene end by 2 bases; junction bases not matched to a gene: 7. CDR1 is SEHNR, CDR2 FQNEAQ, per germline (reference sequence). The CDR3 region has the DNA TGTGCCAGCAGCGCCCGGACAGGGGCCACCTACGAGCAGTACTTC. Residues: CASSARTGATYEQYF.

This clone was found once. This rearrangement joins TRBV7-9 to TRBJ1-1; D not certain. Trimming left V 1 base short and J 0 bases short, with 6 bases between. The CDR3 totals 14 residues. CDR1 and CDR2 from the germline V gene are SEHNR and FQNEAQ (reference sequence). The CDR3 DNA is TGTGCCAGCAGCTTAGGTCAAGTGAACACTGAAGCTTTCTTT. It is translated as CASSLGQVNTEAFF.

V and J are TRBV4-1 and TRBJ1-2; weak D call: TRBD1 (5 bases). Trimming shortened V by 4 bases and J by 5 bases, and 17 bases separated the two germline ends. Germline V CDR1 and CDR2: MGHRA, YSYEKL. The CDR3 has 15 residues. The DNA of the CDR3 is TGCGCCAGCAGCCCCGGACACCCACTTTGGTATGGCTACACCTTC. It is translated as CASSPGHPLWYGYTF.

V is TRBV7-9 and J is TRBJ2-7; D uncertain. Germline values: CDR1 SEHNR, CDR2 FQNEAQ (reference sequence). The ends were cut back, 2 bases at V and 3 bases at J, with 5 bases in the middle. The CDR3 length is 12 residues. The CDR3, as DNA: TGTGCCAGCAGCTTATATCTCTACGAGCAGTACTTC. Protein sequence: CASSLYLYEQYF.

The chain couples TRBV28 to TRBJ2-5; weak D call: TRBD1 (5 bases). Germline CDR1 MDHEN, CDR2 SYDVKM. The CDR3 spans 14 residues. The V gene lost 3 bases and the J gene lost 4 bases, with 12 bases spanning the gap. The CDR3 loop reads CASSFSPQGETQYF. The CDR3 DNA is TGTGCCAGCAGTTTCAGTCCGCAGGGAGAGACCCAGTACTTC. Looking up the rest from reference TRBV28 and TRBJ2-5 gives the full variable domain: DVKVTQSSRYLVKRTGEKVFLECVQDMDHENMFWYRQDPGLGLRLIYFSYDVKMKEKGDIPEGYSVSREKKERFSLILESASTNQTSMYLCASSFSPQGETQYFGPGTRLLVL.

About this clone: The same CDR3 can be traced to other DNA sequences in this sample. This chain's CDR3 is CASSESWGQAEAFF. As DNA, the CDR3 is TGCGCCAGCAGTGAGTCGTGGGGACAAGCTGAAGCTTTCTTT. The chain combines TRBV10-1 with TRBJ1-1; TRBD1 is a possible D gene (6 bases). V shed 0 bases and J shed 6 bases, with 11 bases lying between them. CDR1 and CDR2 (germline): WNHNN, SYGVQD (reference sequence). The CDR3 has 14 residues.

The V and J genes are TRBV5-1 and TRBJ2-1, with TRBD2 matching 12 bases. V shed 7 bases, J shed 5 bases, and the junction held 7 bases outside the gene matches. Germline-derived CDR1 and CDR2 are SGHRS and YFSETQ. This CDR3 contains 15 residues. The CDR3 coding sequence is TGCGCCAGCGCAAATCTAGCGGGAGGGAACAATGAGCAGTTCTTC. Translated: CASANLAGGNNEQFF.

This rearrangement joins TRBV2 to TRBJ2-7; 9 bases align to TRBD2. The CDR3 totals 17 residues. Germline V gene sequence: CDR1 SNHLY, CDR2 FYNNEI. The V and J ends lost 2 bases and 4 bases, in that order; junction bases with no gene match: 12. This chain's CDR3 is CASSEWNSGRMLYEQYF. CDR3 nucleotides: TGTGCCAGCAGTGAATGGAATAGCGGGAGAATGTTGTACGAGCAGTACTTC.

The chain carries TRBV19 and TRBJ1-6; 7 bases agree with TRBD1. Losses at the gene ends were 5 bases for V and 9 bases for J; bases not matched to a gene: 7. This CDR3 is built from 14 residues. The germline V gene encodes CDR1 LNHDA and CDR2 SQIVND (reference sequence). The CDR3 spells CASSATGAGSPLHF. The CDR3, as DNA: TGTGCCAGTAGTGCTACAGGGGCTGGTTCACCCCTCCACTTT. Complete variable domain (other parts from reference TRBV19 and TRBJ1-6): DGGITQSPKYLFRKEGQNVTLSCEQNLNHDAMYWYRQDPGQGLRLIYYSQIVNDFQKGDIAEGYSVSREKKESFPLTVTSAQKNPTAFYLCASSATGAGSPLHFGNGTRLTVT.

This chain joins TRBV6-1 and TRBJ2-1; a possible D gene is TRBD2 (6 bases). Trimming left V 5 bases short and J 2 bases short, with 13 bases between. Germline V gene sequence: CDR1 MNHNS, CDR2 SASEGT. The CDR3 has 15 residues. The CDR3 sequence: CASSPNSGPYNEQFF. The CDR3 DNA reads as TGTGCCAGCAGTCCCAATAGCGGTCCCTACAATGAGCAGTTCTTC.

The rearrangement joins TRBV7-2 to TRBJ2-7, with 9 bases fitting TRBD1. The V gene's germline CDR1 is SGHTA and CDR2 FQGNSA. The CDR3 covers 15 residues. J gave up 3 bases and V 3 bases, and 6 bases lay outside the gene matches. The CDR3, as DNA: TGTGCCAGCAGCTTCGTAAGACAGGGGGACTACGAGCAGTACTTC. Amino acids: CASSFVRQGDYEQYF.

The chain links TRBV28 to TRBJ1-4; D perhaps matches TRBD1 (5 bases). This CDR3 is built from 17 residues. Germline CDR1 is MDHEN and CDR2 is SYDVKM. The V end lost 3 bases, the J end lost 0 bases, and 14 bases lay between the germline ends. CDR3 DNA sequence: TGTGCCAGCAGTTTTTCCTCGGGAGGGGCAACTAATGAAAAACTGTTTTTT. Encoded protein: CASSFSSGGATNEKLFF.